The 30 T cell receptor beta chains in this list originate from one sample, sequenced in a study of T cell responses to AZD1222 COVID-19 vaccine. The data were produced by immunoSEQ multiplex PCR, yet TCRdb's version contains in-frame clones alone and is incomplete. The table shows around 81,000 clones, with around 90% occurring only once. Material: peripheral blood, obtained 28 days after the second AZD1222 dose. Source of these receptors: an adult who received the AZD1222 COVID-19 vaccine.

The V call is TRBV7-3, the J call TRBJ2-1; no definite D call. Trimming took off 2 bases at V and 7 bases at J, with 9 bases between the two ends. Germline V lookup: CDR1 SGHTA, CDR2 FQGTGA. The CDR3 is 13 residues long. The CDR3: CASSLSEANEQFF. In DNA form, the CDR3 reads TGTGCCAGCAGCTTATCGGAAGCGAATGAGCAGTTCTTC.

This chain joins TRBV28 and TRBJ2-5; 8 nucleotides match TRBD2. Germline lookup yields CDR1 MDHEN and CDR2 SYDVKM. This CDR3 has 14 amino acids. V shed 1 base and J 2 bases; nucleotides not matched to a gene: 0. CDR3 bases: TGTGCCAGCAGTTTATCGGGGGGGCAAGAGACCCAGTACTTC. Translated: CASSLSGGQETQYF.

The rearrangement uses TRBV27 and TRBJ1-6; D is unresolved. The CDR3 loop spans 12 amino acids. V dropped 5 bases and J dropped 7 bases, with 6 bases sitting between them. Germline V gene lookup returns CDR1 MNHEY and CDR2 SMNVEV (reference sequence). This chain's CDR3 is CASSRSNSPLHF. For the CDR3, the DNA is TGTGCCAGCAGTCGAAGCAATTCACCCCTCCACTTT.

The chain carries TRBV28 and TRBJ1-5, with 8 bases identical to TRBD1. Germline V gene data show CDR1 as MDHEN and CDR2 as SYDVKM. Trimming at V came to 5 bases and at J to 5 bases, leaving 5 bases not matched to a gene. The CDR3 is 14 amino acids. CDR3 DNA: TGTGCCAGCAGTCACCGGACAGGGTATCAGCCCCAGCATTTT. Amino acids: CASSHRTGYQPQHF.

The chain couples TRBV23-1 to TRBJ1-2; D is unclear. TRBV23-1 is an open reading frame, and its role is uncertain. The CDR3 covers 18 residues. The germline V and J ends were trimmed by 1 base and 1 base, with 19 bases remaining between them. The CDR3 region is CASSQFKPFEGLNYGYTF. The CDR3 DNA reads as TGCGCCAGCAGTCAATTTAAGCCGTTTGAGGGCCTTAACTATGGCTACACCTTC.

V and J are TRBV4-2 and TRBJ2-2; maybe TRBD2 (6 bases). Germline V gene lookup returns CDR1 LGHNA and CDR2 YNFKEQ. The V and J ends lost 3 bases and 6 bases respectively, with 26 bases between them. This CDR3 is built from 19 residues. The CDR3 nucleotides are TGTGCCAGCAGCCATGAGACTCCCAGCGGAAGCGGGTATGCCGGGGAGCTGTTTTTT. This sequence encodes CASSHETPSGSGYAGELFF.

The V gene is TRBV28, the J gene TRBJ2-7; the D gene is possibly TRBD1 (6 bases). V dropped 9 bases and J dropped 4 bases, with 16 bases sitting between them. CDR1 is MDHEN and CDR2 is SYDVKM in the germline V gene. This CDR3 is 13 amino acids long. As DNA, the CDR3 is TGTGCCAGTTTACAGGGTAGCCCGTACGAGCAGTACTTC. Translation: CASLQGSPYEQYF.

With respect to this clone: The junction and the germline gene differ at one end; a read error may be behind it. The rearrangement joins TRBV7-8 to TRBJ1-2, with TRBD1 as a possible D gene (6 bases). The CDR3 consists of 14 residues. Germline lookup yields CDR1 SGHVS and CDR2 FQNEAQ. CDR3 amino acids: CASSVTGPNSGYTF. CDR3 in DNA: TGTGCCAGCAGCGTAACAGGGCCCAACTCTGGCTACACCTTC.

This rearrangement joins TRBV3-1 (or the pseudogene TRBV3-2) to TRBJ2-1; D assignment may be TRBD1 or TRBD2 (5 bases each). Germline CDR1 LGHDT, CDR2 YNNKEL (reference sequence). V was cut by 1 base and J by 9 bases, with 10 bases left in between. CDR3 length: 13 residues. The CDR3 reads CASSQVRGAEQFF. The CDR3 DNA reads TGTGCCAGCAGCCAAGTACGGGGCGCTGAGCAGTTCTTC.

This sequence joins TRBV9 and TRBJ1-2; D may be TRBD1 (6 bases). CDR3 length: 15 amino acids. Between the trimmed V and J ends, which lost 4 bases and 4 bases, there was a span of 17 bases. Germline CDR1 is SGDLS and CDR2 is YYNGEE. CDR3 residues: CASSPQETGPYGYTF. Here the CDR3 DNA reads TGTGCCAGCAGCCCTCAAGAGACAGGCCCCTATGGCTACACCTTC.

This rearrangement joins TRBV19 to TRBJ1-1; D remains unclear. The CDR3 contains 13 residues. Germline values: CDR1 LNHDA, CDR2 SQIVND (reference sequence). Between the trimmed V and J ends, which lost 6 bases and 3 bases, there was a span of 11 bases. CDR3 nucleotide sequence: TGTGCCAGTAGGCTTGATGTAGACACTGAAGCTTTCTTT. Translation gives CASRLDVDTEAFF.

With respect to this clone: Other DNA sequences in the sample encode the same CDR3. CDR3 nucleotide sequence: TGTGCCACCAGTGACCCCGGACCCGGTCAGGAGACCCAGTACTTC. Protein sequence: CATSDPGPGQETQYF. The chain recombines TRBV24-1 with TRBJ2-5, with unresolved D. Trimming took off 4 bases at V and 5 bases at J, with 16 bases between the two ends. Germline-derived CDR1 and CDR2 are KGHDR and SFDVKD. This CDR3 region has 15 residues.

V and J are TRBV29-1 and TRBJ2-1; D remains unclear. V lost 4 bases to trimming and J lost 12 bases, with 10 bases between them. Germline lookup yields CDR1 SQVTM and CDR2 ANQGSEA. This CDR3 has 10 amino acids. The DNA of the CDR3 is TGCAGCGTTGGTCCACCTGGGCAGTTCTTC. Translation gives CSVGPPGQFF.

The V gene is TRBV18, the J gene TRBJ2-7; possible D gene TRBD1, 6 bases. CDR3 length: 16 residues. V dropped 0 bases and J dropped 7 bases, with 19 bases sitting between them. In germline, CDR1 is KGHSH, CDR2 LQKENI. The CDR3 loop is CASSPPPGDRLREQYF. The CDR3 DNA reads TGTGCCAGCTCACCACCGCCTGGAGACAGGCTCAGGGAGCAGTACTTC.

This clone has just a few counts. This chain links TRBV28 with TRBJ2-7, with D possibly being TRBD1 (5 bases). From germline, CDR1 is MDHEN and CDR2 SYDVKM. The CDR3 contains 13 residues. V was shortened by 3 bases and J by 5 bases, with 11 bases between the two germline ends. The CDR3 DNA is TGTGCCAGCAGTTTTTTAAGGGGCCACGAGCAGTACTTC. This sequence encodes CASSFLRGHEQYF. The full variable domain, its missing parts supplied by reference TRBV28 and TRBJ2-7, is DVKVTQSSRYLVKRTGEKVFLECVQDMDHENMFWYRQDPGLGLRLIYFSYDVKMKEKGDIPEGYSVSREKKERFSLILESASTNQTSMYLCASSFLRGHEQYFGPGTRLTVT.

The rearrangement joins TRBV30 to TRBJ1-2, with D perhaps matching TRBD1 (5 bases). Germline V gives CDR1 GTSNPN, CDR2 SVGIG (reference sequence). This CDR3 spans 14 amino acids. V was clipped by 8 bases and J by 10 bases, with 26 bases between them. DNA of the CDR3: TGTGCCCGGGAGGAGGTTCCGGGGGGAACTTACTACACCTTC. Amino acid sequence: CAREEVPGGTYYTF.

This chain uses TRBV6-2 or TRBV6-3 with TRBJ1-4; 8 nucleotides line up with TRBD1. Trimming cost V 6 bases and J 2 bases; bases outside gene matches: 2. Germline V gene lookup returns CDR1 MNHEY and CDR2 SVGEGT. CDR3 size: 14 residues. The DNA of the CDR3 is TGTGCCAGCAGCAGGACAGGGACTAATGAAAAACTGTTTTTT. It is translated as CASSRTGTNEKLFF.

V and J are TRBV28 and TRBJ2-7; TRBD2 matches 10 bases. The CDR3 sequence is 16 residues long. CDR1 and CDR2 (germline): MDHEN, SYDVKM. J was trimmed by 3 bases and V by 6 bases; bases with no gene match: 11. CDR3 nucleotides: TGTGCCAGCAGCCCTGGGGTAGCGGGAGGTCTCTACGAGCAGTACTTC. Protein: CASSPGVAGGLYEQYF. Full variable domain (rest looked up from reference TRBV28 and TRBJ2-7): DVKVTQSSRYLVKRTGEKVFLECVQDMDHENMFWYRQDPGLGLRLIYFSYDVKMKEKGDIPEGYSVSREKKERFSLILESASTNQTSMYLCASSPGVAGGLYEQYFGPGTRLTVT.

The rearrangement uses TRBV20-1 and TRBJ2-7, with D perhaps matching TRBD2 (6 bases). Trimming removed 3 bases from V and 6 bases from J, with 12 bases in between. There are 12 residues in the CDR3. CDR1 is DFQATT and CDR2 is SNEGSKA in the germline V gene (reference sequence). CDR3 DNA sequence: TGCAGTGCTAGTTCCGGGACTTTCGAGCAGTACTTC. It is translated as CSASSGTFEQYF.

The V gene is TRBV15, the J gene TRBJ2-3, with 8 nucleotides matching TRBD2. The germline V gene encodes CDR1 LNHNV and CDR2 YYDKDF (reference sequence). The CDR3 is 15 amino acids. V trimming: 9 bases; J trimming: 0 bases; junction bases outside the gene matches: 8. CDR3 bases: TGTGCCACGGGGGGCGGGAGGTATAGCACAGATACGCAGTATTTT. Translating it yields CATGGGRYSTDTQYF.

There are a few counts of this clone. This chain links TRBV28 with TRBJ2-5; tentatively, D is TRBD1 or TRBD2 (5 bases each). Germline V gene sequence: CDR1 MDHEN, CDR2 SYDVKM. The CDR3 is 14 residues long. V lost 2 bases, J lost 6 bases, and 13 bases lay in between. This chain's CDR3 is CASSLAGSSKTQYF. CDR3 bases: TGTGCCAGCAGTTTAGCAGGGAGTTCGAAGACCCAGTACTTC.

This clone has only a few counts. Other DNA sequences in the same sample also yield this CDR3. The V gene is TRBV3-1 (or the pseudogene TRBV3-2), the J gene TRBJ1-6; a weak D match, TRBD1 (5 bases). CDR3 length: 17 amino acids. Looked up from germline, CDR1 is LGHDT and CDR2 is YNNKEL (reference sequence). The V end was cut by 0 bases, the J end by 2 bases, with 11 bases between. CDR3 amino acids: CASSQDLGAAYNSPLHF. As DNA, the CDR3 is TGTGCCAGCAGCCAAGATTTAGGGGCAGCCTATAATTCACCCCTCCACTTT.

The CDR3 DNA reads TGTGCCAGCAGTTACGATCGTAGGGGTGGAACCGGGGAGCTGTTTTTT. Its protein is CASSYDRRGGTGELFF. The chain recombines TRBV6-5 with TRBJ2-2; maybe TRBD1 (5 bases). Trimming shortened V by 2 bases and J by 5 bases, and 15 bases separated the two germline ends. The germline CDR1 and CDR2 sequences are MNHEY and SVGAGI. The CDR3 is made up of 16 amino acids.

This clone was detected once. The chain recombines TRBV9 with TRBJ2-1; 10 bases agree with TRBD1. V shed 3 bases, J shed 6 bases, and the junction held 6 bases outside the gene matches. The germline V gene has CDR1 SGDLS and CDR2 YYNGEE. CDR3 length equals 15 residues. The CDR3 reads CASSGPGQGTNEQFF. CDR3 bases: TGTGCCAGCAGCGGCCCGGGACAGGGGACCAATGAGCAGTTCTTC.

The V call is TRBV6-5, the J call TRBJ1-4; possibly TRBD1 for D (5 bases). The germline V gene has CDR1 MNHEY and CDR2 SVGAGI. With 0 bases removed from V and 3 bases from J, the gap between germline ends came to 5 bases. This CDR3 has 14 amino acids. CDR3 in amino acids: CASSYSGANEKLFF. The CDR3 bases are TGTGCCAGCAGTTACTCAGGGGCTAATGAAAAACTGTTTTTT.

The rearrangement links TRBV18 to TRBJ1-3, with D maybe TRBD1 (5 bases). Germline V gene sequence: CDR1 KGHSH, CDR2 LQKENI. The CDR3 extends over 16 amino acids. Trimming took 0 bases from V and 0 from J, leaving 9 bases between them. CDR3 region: CASSPPRASSGNTIYF. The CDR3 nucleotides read TGTGCCAGCTCACCACCCAGGGCCAGCTCTGGAAACACCATATATTTT.

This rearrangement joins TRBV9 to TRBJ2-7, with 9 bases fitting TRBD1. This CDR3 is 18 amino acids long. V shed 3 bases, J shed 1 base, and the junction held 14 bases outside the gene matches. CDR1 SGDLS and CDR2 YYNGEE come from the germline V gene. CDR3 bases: TGTGCCAGCAGCGCTGGGGGACAGGGAACGATGGGATCCTACGAGCAGTACTTC. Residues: CASSAGGQGTMGSYEQYF. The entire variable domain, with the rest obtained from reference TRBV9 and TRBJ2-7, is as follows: DSGVTQTPKHLITATGQRVTLRCSPRSGDLSVYWYQQSLDQGLQFLIQYYNGEERAKGNILERFSAQQFPDLHSELNLSSLELGDSALYFCASSAGGQGTMGSYEQYFGPGTRLTVT.

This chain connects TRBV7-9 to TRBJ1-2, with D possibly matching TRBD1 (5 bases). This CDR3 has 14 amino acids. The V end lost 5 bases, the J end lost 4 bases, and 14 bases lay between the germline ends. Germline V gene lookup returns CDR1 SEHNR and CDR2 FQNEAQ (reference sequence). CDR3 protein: CASSGAGQGYGYTF. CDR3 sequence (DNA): TGTGCCAGCAGCGGCGCGGGCCAGGGCTATGGCTACACCTTC.

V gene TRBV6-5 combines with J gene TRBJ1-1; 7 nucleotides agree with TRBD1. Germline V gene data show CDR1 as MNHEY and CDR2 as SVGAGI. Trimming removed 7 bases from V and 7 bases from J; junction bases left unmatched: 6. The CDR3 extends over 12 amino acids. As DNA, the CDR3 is TGTGCCAGCAAAGGGGGCAGGCGTGAAGCTTTCTTT. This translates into CASKGGRREAFF.

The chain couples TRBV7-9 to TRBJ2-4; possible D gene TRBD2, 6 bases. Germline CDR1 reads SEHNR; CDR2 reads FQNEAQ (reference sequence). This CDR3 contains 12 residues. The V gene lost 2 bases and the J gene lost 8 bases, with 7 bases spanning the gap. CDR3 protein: CASSLSGDIQYF. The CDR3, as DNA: TGTGCCAGCAGCTTATCGGGGGACATTCAGTACTTC.